This T cell receptor (beta chain) derives from a study of control samples from healthy donors and cancer patients. CDR3 size: 16 residues. Germline CDR1 and CDR2: KGHDR and SFDVKD. The V gene end was trimmed by 7 bases and the J gene end by 4 bases; junction bases not matched to a gene: 11. Here immunoSEQ multiplex PCR was the method, and the copy in TCRdb shows in-frame clones only, minus some. Here the sample spans about 120,000 clones, approximately 87% being singletons. The source material was blood. This rearrangement joins TRBV24-1 to TRBJ2-5; 10 bases line up with TRBD1. This receptor was identified in a man in his thirties or forties in good health. For the CDR3, the DNA is TGTGCCACCAGACCGGGACAGGGGTATGATGGAGAGACCCAGTACTTC. Translation gives CATRPGQGYDGETQYF.